The 13 T cell receptor beta chains below all came from one sample that was sequenced in a study of T-cell reconstitution after alpha-beta-depleted transplantation in children. A TCRbeta library incorporating unique molecular identifiers was prepared. TCRdb fed the PCR reads into MiXCR, producing one record per CDR3 protein. The profile covers under 250,000 distinct CDR3 sequences, with 20% to 30% appearing a single time and 4% to 6% taken by the ten largest. This specimen consisted of PBMCs, mostly from graft donor cells, obtained 360 days after TCRalphabeta/CD19-depleted stem cell transplant. The receptors stem from a female patient aged 2-15 years who had a stem cell transplant for congenital amegakaryocytic thrombocytopenia, so the T cells may come from the graft donor.

The rearrangement links TRBV20-1 to TRBJ2-5, with 11 bases that match TRBD2. J lost 2 bases, V lost 5 bases, and 10 bases had no gene match. This CDR3 is built from 16 residues. In germline, CDR1 is DFQATT, CDR2 SNEGSKA (reference sequence). For the CDR3, the DNA is TGCAGTGCTTCCACGTTAGCGGGGGGGATTCAAGAGACCCAGTACTTC. Translated, it gives CSASTLAGGIQETQYF.

The V gene is TRBV20-1, the J gene TRBJ2-1; D possibly matches TRBD1 or TRBD2 (6 bases each). CDR3 length: 15 amino acids. Germline V gives CDR1 DFQATT, CDR2 SNEGSKA (reference sequence). Trimming stripped 4 bases from V and 0 bases from J, with 13 bases between. The CDR3 nucleotides read TGCAGTGCTACTCGGGGGCCTAGCTCCTACAATGAGCAGTTCTTC. This gives the protein CSATRGPSSYNEQFF.

The chain has TRBV9 and TRBJ2-2; 7 bases are shared with TRBD1. The J segment lost 4 bases and the V segment lost 2 bases, leaving 2 bases of the junction unmatched. The CDR3 sequence is 14 residues long. Germline CDR1 reads SGDLS; CDR2 reads YYNGEE. The CDR3 DNA follows: TGTGCCAGCAGCGTGGACAGGTCCACCGGGGAGCTGTTTTTT. Its translation: CASSVDRSTGELFF.

This clonotype was seen a few times. The chain carries TRBV7-2 and TRBJ2-7; 7 bases align to TRBD2. CDR3 length: 14 residues. The J segment lost 5 bases and the V segment lost 3 bases, leaving 7 bases of the junction unmatched. Germline-derived CDR1 and CDR2 are SGHTA and FQGNSA. The CDR3 nucleotides are TGTGCCAGCAGCTTTGGCGGGAGTAGGAACGAGCAGTACTTC. It translates to CASSFGGSRNEQYF.

The chain has TRBV4-3 and TRBJ2-1, with 7 bases matching TRBD2. Germline trimming cut 2 bases from V and 8 bases from J; bases unmatched to any gene: 6. The CDR3 runs 14 residues. CDR1 LGHNA and CDR2 YSLEER come from the germline V gene. This CDR3 is CASSQQVGGDEQFF. The CDR3 DNA reads as TGCGCCAGCAGCCAACAAGTGGGAGGGGATGAGCAGTTCTTC.

The V and J genes are TRBV3-1 and TRBJ2-3; TRBD1 or TRBD2 may be the D gene (5 bases each). CDR1 is LGHDT, CDR2 YNNKEL, per germline (reference sequence). This CDR3 has 16 residues. V was clipped by 5 bases and J by 1 base, with 16 bases between them. CDR3 sequence: CASSSSGAVGTDTQYF. The CDR3 DNA sequence: TGTGCCAGCAGCTCCTCCGGGGCGGTCGGCACAGATACGCAGTATTTT.

This clonotype has a count of ten or more. The chain links TRBV29-1 to TRBJ1-1; D gene ambiguous. The CDR3 is made up of 15 amino acids. Germline-derived CDR1 and CDR2 are SQVTM and ANQGSEA. The V gene lost 3 bases and the J gene lost 0 bases, with 14 bases spanning the gap. CDR3 in DNA: TGCAGCGTTGAGAGCCTACTGAATTTGAACACTGAAGCTTTCTTT. Its translation is CSVESLLNLNTEAFF.

This clonotype was detected a few times. V and J are TRBV7-9 and TRBJ2-3, with D perhaps assigned TRBD1 or TRBD2 (5 bases each). This CDR3 is built from 16 residues. Germline CDR1 and CDR2: SEHNR and FQNEAQ (reference sequence). V dropped 3 bases and J dropped 0 bases, with 13 bases sitting between them. CDR3 nucleotides: TGTGCCAGCAGCTTGGGACGGAACCCTAGCACAGATACGCAGTATTTT. This encodes CASSLGRNPSTDTQYF.

This chain uses TRBV7-8 with TRBJ1-4; no definite D call. CDR3 length equals 14 residues. V was trimmed by 5 bases and J by 9 bases, leaving 16 bases between them. The germline V gene encodes CDR1 SGHVS and CDR2 FQNEAQ. CDR3 sequence (DNA): TGTGCCAGCAGCCCCCTGGGAGGGTCTAAAAAACTGTTTTTT. Amino acids: CASSPLGGSKKLFF.

This chain connects TRBV20-1 to TRBJ2-5; maybe TRBD2 (6 bases). Trimming removed 6 bases at V and 5 bases at J, with 10 bases between. CDR1 and CDR2 (germline): DFQATT, SNEGSKA (reference sequence). The CDR3 spans 11 residues. The CDR3 DNA is TGCAGTGCGGAGGGCCACGAGACCCAGTACTTC. Protein sequence: CSAEGHETQYF.

The rearrangement links TRBV29-1 to TRBJ2-3, with TRBD1 as a possible D gene (6 bases). Germline V gene data show CDR1 as SQVTM and CDR2 as ANQGSEA. The germline V and J ends were trimmed by 3 bases and 4 bases, with 14 bases remaining between them. The length of the CDR3 is 14 residues. The CDR3 DNA is TGCAGCGTTGATGTGGCAGGGGTGCCAGATACGCAGTATTTT. It encodes CSVDVAGVPDTQYF.

Notes on this clonotype: The conserved final phenylalanine or tryptophan is absent from the CDR3, which likely points to a read error. V is TRBV20-1 and J is TRBJ2-1; 9 positions match TRBD2. CDR3 size: 15 residues. From germline, CDR1 is DFQATT and CDR2 SNEGSKA (reference sequence). J lost 6 bases, V lost 0 bases, and 6 bases had no gene match. The CDR3: CSARDRLAGTNEQFL. The DNA for the CDR3 is TGCAGTGCTAGAGATCGGCTAGCGGGGACCAATGAGCAGTTCTTA.

The rearrangement joins TRBV6-4 to TRBJ2-1; D unresolved. V shed 7 bases and J shed 0 bases, with 10 bases lying between them. The CDR3 loop spans 14 amino acids. In germline, CDR1 is MRHNA, CDR2 SNTAGT. The CDR3 region is CASNRSGSYNEQFF. CDR3 DNA: TGTGCCAGCAACAGATCCGGCTCCTACAATGAGCAGTTCTTC.